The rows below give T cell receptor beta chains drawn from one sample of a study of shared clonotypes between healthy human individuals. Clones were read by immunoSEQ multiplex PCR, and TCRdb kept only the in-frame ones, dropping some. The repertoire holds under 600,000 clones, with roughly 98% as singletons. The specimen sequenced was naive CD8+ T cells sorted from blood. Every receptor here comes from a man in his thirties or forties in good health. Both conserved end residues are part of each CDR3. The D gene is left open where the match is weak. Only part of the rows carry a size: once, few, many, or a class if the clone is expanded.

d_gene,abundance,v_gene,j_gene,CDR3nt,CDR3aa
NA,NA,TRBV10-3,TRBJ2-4,TGTGCCATCAGTGAGTCACTTGGAGTCGCCAAAAACATTCAGTACTTC,CAISESLGVAKNIQYF
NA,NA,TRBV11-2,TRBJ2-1,TGTGCCAGCAGCTTAGGCCCCGGATATGAGCAGTTCTTC,CASSLGPGYEQFF
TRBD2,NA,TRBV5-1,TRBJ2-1,TGCGCCAGCAGCCCGAGACTAGCGGGAGCCTACAATGAGCAGTTCTTC,CASSPRLAGAYNEQFF
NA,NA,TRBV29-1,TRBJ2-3,TGCAGCGTTGAACTTTCCGGGACACCTAGCACAGATACGCAGTATTTT,CSVELSGTPSTDTQYF
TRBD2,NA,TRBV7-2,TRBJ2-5,TGTGCCAGCAGTACCGGGACTAGCGAGGCCCAGTACTTC,CASSTGTSEAQYF
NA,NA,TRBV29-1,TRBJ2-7,TGCAGCGTATACGGCGACCTATACGAGCAGTACTTC,CSVYGDLYEQYF
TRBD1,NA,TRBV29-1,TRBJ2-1,TGCAGCGTTGAAGGGACAGGCTCCTACAATGAGCAGTTCTTC,CSVEGTGSYNEQFF
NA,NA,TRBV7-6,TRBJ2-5,TGTGCCAGCAGCTTAAGGTGGTCGCTAGCGAAAGAGACCCAGTACTTC,CASSLRWSLAKETQYF
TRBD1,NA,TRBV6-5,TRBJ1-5,TGTGCCATTGGGGCAGGGGGGAATCAGCCCCAGCATTTT,CAIGAGGNQPQHF
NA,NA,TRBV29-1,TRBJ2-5,TGCAGCGTTGAACTCTCGGGAGAGACCCAGTACTTC,CSVELSGETQYF
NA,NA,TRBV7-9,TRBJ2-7,TGTGCCAGCAGCTCTGGGGGGGAGCAGTACTTC,CASSSGGEQYF
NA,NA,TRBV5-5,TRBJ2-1,TGTGCCAGCAGATCAGGCGACACGAATGAGCAGTTCTTC,CASRSGDTNEQFF
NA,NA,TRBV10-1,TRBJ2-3,TGCGCCAGCAGTGAGGGAGGGGTTGGTACGCAGTATTTT,CASSEGGVGTQYF
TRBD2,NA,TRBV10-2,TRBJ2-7,TGCGCCAGCAGTGAGTCGTTGGGACTAGCGGGATCCTTC,CASSESLGLAGSF
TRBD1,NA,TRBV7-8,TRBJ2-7,TGTGCCAGCAGCTTCCGGACAGGGATTGGAGACGAGCAGTACTTC,CASSFRTGIGDEQYF
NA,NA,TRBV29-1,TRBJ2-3,TGCAGCGTCGACTGGGGTGGGGTAGGCACAGATACGCAGTATTTT,CSVDWGGVGTDTQYF
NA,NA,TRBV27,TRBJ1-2,TGTGCCAGCAGTTACAGGAGTGCGTATGGCTACACCTTC,CASSYRSAYGYTF
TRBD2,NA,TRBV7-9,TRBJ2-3,TGTGCCAGCAGCCATTCGGCGGGAGGGAGGACAGATACGCAGTATTTT,CASSHSAGGRTDTQYF
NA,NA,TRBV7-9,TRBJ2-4,TGTGCCAGCAGTGGGACATCCAACCCGAACATTCAGTACTTC,CASSGTSNPNIQYF
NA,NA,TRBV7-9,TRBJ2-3,TGTGCCAGCAGTCCGGTCGGCCTCCCATTAACAGATACGCAGTATTTT,CASSPVGLPLTDTQYF
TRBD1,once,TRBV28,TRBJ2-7,TGTGCCAGCAGAACGGGACAGGAGGCCTACGAGCAGTACTTC,CASRTGQEAYEQYF
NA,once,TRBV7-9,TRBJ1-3,TGTGCCAGCAGCCCAACAGGATCTGGAAACACCATATATTTT,CASSPTGSGNTIYF
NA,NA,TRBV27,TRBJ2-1,TGTGCCAGCAGTTTGTTAATCTACAATGAGCAGTTCTTC,CASSLLIYNEQFF
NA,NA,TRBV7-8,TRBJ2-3,TGTGCCAGCAGCTTAGCCCCCCGACAGAGCACAGATACGCAGTATTTT,CASSLAPRQSTDTQYF
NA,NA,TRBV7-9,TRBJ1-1,TGTGCCAGCAGCTTAGAGGGAGGAGGAGCCAACACTGAAGCTTTCTTT,CASSLEGGGANTEAFF
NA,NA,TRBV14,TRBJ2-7,TGTGCCAGCAGCCAAGATGGTGGGGTCTACGAGCAGTACTTC,CASSQDGGVYEQYF